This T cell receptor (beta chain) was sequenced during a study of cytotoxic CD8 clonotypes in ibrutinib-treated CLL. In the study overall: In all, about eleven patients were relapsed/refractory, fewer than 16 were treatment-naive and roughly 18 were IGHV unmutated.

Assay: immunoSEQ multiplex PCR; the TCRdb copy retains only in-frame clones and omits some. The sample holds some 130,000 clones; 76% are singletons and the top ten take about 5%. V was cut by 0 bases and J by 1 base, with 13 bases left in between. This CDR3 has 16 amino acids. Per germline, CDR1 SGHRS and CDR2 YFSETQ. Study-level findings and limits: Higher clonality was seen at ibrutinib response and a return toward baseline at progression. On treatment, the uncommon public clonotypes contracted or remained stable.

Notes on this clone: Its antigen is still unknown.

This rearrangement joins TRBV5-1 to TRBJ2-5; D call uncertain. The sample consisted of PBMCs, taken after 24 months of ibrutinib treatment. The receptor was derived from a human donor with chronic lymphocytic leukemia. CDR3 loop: CASSLGSGALQETQYF. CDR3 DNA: TGCGCCAGCAGCTTGGGGTCTGGCGCCCTCCAAGAGACCCAGTACTTC.